The 21 T cell receptor beta chains below all came from one sample that was sequenced in a study of blood T cell repertoires in COVID-19 (dated by TCRdb to the early 2020s). The library relied on the immunoSEQ multiplex PCR assay. TCRdb obtained this table from immuneACCESS and retained in-frame rearrangements with V and J assigned. These tables miss some clones; where compared with another copy, unresolved V genes account for less than half of the shortfall, and the remainder is unexplained. The sample contains 100,000 to 150,000 clones, over 75% of them found a single time. Jointly, the top ten make up 5% to 8% of the sample. The sequenced material came from peripheral blood. Receptors originate from an elderly man with active or convalescent COVID-19.

V gene TRBV7-2 combines with J gene TRBJ2-3; 8 nucleotides line up with TRBD2. V lost 2 bases to trimming and J lost 4 bases; unmatched junction nucleotides: 8. The CDR3 loop spans 16 amino acids. The germline V gene has CDR1 SGHTA and CDR2 FQGNSA. The CDR3 here is CASSLRGGLFADTQYF. The CDR3 DNA is TGTGCCAGCAGCTTACGGGGGGGCTTATTTGCAGATACGCAGTATTTT. Full variable domain (rest looked up from reference TRBV7-2 and TRBJ2-3): GAGVSQSPSNKVTEKGKDVELRCDPISGHTALYWYRQSLGQGLEFLIYFQGNSAPDKSGLPSDRFSAERTGGSVSTLTIQRTQQEDSAVYLCASSLRGGLFADTQYFGPGTRLTVL.

The chain has TRBV6-5 and TRBJ1-1; 10 bases line up with TRBD1. V shed 6 bases, J shed 1 base, and the junction held 5 bases outside the gene matches. The CDR3 covers 15 residues. In germline, CDR1 is MNHEY, CDR2 SVGAGI. The CDR3 DNA follows: TGTGCCAGCAGCAATCGGGACAGGGGGAACACTGAAGCTTTCTTT. Translation: CASSNRDRGNTEAFF.

The chain links TRBV2 to TRBJ2-5; 7 bases are a match to TRBD1. Germline assignment: CDR1 SNHLY and CDR2 FYNNEI. The CDR3 covers 14 residues. The trim removed 4 bases at V and 3 bases at J, leaving 5 bases unmatched. CDR3 nucleotide sequence: TGTGCCAGCAGTGCGGGACAGACAGAAGAGACCCAGTACTTC. This encodes CASSAGQTEETQYF.

V usage is TRBV6-4 and J usage is TRBJ1-2; 11 nucleotides agree with TRBD1. V trimming: 0 bases; J trimming: 7 bases; junction bases outside the gene matches: 16. This CDR3 has 19 residues. CDR1 and CDR2 (germline): MRHNA, SNTAGT. The CDR3, as DNA: TGTGCCAGCAGTGACTCGAAAGGCCACCCCGGGACAGGGGGAAGTGGCTACACCTTC. This translates into CASSDSKGHPGTGGSGYTF.

This clone was recorded only once. The chain combines TRBV18 with TRBJ2-1; 8 nucleotides align to TRBD1. The CDR3 is made up of 15 amino acids. V trimming: 1 base; J trimming: 5 bases; junction bases outside the gene matches: 4. Germline CDR1 KGHSH, CDR2 LQKENI. The CDR3 loop is CASSPRQGRNNEQFF. The DNA of the CDR3 is TGTGCCAGCTCACCACGACAGGGGAGGAACAATGAGCAGTTCTTC.

This chain joins TRBV9 and TRBJ2-1; 7 positions agree with TRBD2. V lost 0 bases, J lost 1 base, and 4 bases stayed unmatched. The CDR3 is 16 amino acids. CDR1 and CDR2 (germline): SGDLS, YYNGEE. The CDR3, as DNA: TGTGCCAGCAGCGTAGGAGTTAGCGGGTCCTACAATGAGCAGTTCTTC. As protein: CASSVGVSGSYNEQFF.

The chain employs TRBV6-1 and TRBJ2-7; 10 nucleotides line up with TRBD2. Losses at the gene ends were 0 bases for V and 6 bases for J; bases not matched to a gene: 11. Per germline, CDR1 MNHNS and CDR2 SASEGT. The CDR3 has 17 amino acids. Here the CDR3 reads CASSEAYLAGVWSEQYF. In DNA, the CDR3 is TGTGCCAGCAGTGAAGCGTACCTAGCGGGAGTATGGAGCGAGCAGTACTTC.

This clone came up a few times. The chain carries TRBV11-3 and TRBJ2-2; a possible D gene is TRBD1 (5 bases). The CDR3 runs 15 residues. From germline, CDR1 is SGHNT and CDR2 YENEEA. V was cut by 1 base and J by 0 bases, with 6 bases left in between. DNA for the CDR3: TGTGCCAGCAGCTTAGGGACACCGAACACCGGGGAGCTGTTTTTT. This codes for CASSLGTPNTGELFF.

This clone was counted a single time. This chain uses TRBV7-6 with TRBJ2-2; 8 nucleotides line up with TRBD2. There are 17 residues in the CDR3. V lost 5 bases, J lost 6 bases, and 14 bases stayed unmatched. Germline values: CDR1 SGHVS, CDR2 FNYEAQ. CDR3 coding DNA: TGTGCCAGCAGCCCCCGGGGGCGGGAGGTTTTCGCCGGGGAGCTGTTTTTT. Its protein product is CASSPRGREVFAGELFF.

The CDR3, as DNA: TGTGCCACCGGACAGGGGGGCGGCAATCAGCCCCAGCATTTT. Encoded protein: CATGQGGGNQPQHF. The chain combines TRBV19 with TRBJ1-5; 10 bases match TRBD1. The V gene's germline CDR1 is LNHDA and CDR2 SQIVND (reference sequence). J lost 2 bases, V lost 10 bases, and 5 bases had no gene match. The CDR3 is 14 residues long.

The V call is TRBV7-8, the J call TRBJ1-2; D call uncertain. The CDR3 covers 16 residues. Trimming shortened V by 1 base and J by 0 bases, and 12 bases separated the two germline ends. Germline V gene data show CDR1 as SGHVS and CDR2 as FQNEAQ. CDR3 sequence: CASSLVGGQANYGYTF. The DNA of the CDR3 is TGTGCCAGCAGCTTAGTAGGAGGTCAAGCTAACTATGGCTACACCTTC.

V is TRBV30 and J is TRBJ1-1; 12 bases are shared with TRBD1. This CDR3 has 18 amino acids. V gave up 1 base and J gave up 0 bases; unmatched junction bases: 9. Germline-derived CDR1 and CDR2 are GTSNPN and SVGIG (reference sequence). DNA for the CDR3: TGTGCCTGGAGTGGCCGGGACAGGGGGCGCGGAATGAACACTGAAGCTTTCTTT. This translates into CAWSGRDRGRGMNTEAFF.

The chain links TRBV10-3 to TRBJ1-1; TRBD1 might be the D (6 bases). The CDR3 is made up of 14 amino acids. Germline CDR1 and CDR2: ENHRY and SYGVKD. Trimming removed 7 bases at V and 3 bases at J, with 15 bases between. The CDR3 DNA sequence: TGTGCCATCACCCAACAGGGCCGGGACACTGAAGCTTTCTTT. The encoded protein is CAITQQGRDTEAFF.

The chain has TRBV6-5 and TRBJ2-7; 8 bases map to TRBD1. Germline V gene data show CDR1 as MNHEY and CDR2 as SVGAGI. The J segment lost 1 base and the V segment lost 0 bases, leaving 2 bases of the junction unmatched. The CDR3 covers 15 residues. In nucleotides, the CDR3 is TGTGCCAGCAGTTACTCTGGACAGGGTTCCTACGAGCAGTACTTC. This encodes CASSYSGQGSYEQYF.

The chain recombines TRBV11-3 with TRBJ2-7; weak D call: TRBD2 (6 bases). CDR1 and CDR2 from the germline V gene are SGHNT and YENEEA. Trimming took 6 bases from V and 7 from J, leaving 22 bases between them. CDR3 length: 15 residues. The CDR3 DNA reads TGTGCCAGCAGTTCACAACCGGGAGACGCTGGGGAGCAGTACTTC. Translated: CASSSQPGDAGEQYF.

The gene calls are TRBV24-1 and TRBJ1-1, with TRBD1 identical over 12 bases. The V gene's germline CDR1 is KGHDR and CDR2 SFDVKD. V was clipped by 12 bases and J by 12 bases; unmatched bases: 10. This CDR3 has 12 residues. DNA for the CDR3: TGTGCCGCCGGGACAGGGGGCGAACAAACTTTCTTT. This codes for CAAGTGGEQTFF.

V usage is TRBV7-2 and J usage is TRBJ1-2; D might be TRBD1 (5 bases). The length of the CDR3 is 14 residues. The V gene lost 4 bases and the J gene lost 2 bases, with 11 bases spanning the gap. Germline-derived CDR1 and CDR2 are SGHTA and FQGNSA. The CDR3 sequence is CASSSTVLNYGYTF. CDR3 nucleotide sequence: TGTGCCAGCAGCTCGACAGTTCTCAACTATGGCTACACCTTC.

The chain combines TRBV11-2 with TRBJ1-4, with 7 bases that match TRBD1. V lost 5 bases and J lost 3; bases outside the gene matches: 3. This CDR3 is built from 14 residues. Germline V CDR1 and CDR2: SGHAT, FQNNGV. CDR3 protein: CASSRGTANEKLFF. CDR3 sequence (DNA): TGTGCCAGCAGCCGCGGGACAGCTAATGAAAAACTGTTTTTT.

The rearrangement uses TRBV20-1 and TRBJ1-2; 8 bases fit TRBD1. With V trimmed by 3 bases and J by 4 bases, 7 bases remained unmatched. This CDR3 comprises 14 residues. CDR1 is DFQATT and CDR2 is SNEGSKA in the germline V gene (reference sequence). The CDR3 DNA follows: TGCAGTGCTAGTCGGGGAGGACAGGGCTATGGCTACACCTTC. Translated, it gives CSASRGGQGYGYTF.

The rearrangement links TRBV21-1 to TRBJ2-7; the table's D gene call, TRBD1, was not cross checked with the DNA. TRBV21-1 is a recognized pseudogene. The CDR3 length is 15 residues. CDR3 nucleotides: TGTGCCAGCAGCACACAGGTCTATGCCTCCTACGAGCAGTACTTC. Its translation: CASSTQVYASYEQYF.

This clone was recorded once. The genes are TRBV9 and TRBJ1-2; 10 nucleotides agree with TRBD1. Looked up from germline, CDR1 is SGDLS and CDR2 is YYNGEE. The V and J ends lost 3 bases and 7 bases, in that order; junction bases with no gene match: 6. The CDR3 is 14 residues long. CDR3 amino acids: CASSAWTGGFGYTF. CDR3 DNA: TGTGCCAGCAGCGCCTGGACAGGGGGGTTTGGCTACACCTTC.